The 10 T cell receptor beta chains listed next were all sequenced from one sample in a study of regulatory T cells in long-lasting Graves disease. Relying on iRepertoire HTBI primers and Arm-PCR of CDR3 regions, the team built TCR beta libraries. TCRdb passed the multiplex PCR reads through MiXCR, listing each CDR3 protein once. This sample has a few hundred thousand distinct CDR3 sequences, with roughly 14% found just once. As to time point: newly diagnosed GD, antithyroid drugs for less than 3 months. With RNA extracted from PBMCs as input, the TCR library was made. These records were also assigned to another study, of T cells in Graves' hyperthyroidism and ophthalmopathy.

The sequences come from peripheral blood mononuclear cells (PBMCs), collected at new diagnosis, from a patient treated with antithyroid drugs. Every receptor here comes from a man aged 25-40 years with Graves disease.

J is TRBJ2-7 and V is TRBV12-3 or TRBV12-4; 11 bases map to TRBD2. This CDR3 spans 16 amino acids. With 3 bases clipped from V and 5 bases from J, the junction kept 9 bases outside the gene matches. CDR3 sequence: CASSFSPSGRYDEQYF. The CDR3 nucleotides read TGTGCCAGCAGTTTTTCTCCTAGCGGGAGGTACGACGAGCAGTACTTC.

To note about this clonotype: A much larger clone differs by one base, so this may be a read error. The V call is TRBV6-1, the J call TRBJ1-2; no firm D call. The CDR3 runs to 13 residues. The germline V gene has CDR1 MNHNS and CDR2 SASEGT. Trimming removed 8 bases at V and 4 bases at J, with 14 bases between. This CDR3 is CASEEGASYGYTF. Written as DNA, the CDR3 is TGTGCCAGCGAGGAGGGAGCTAGCTATGGCTACACCTTC.

There are many counts of this clonotype. V is TRBV9 and J is TRBJ2-2; D gene ambiguous. The ends were cut back, 0 bases at V and 3 bases at J, with 15 bases in the middle. CDR3 size: 17 residues. Germline V gene data show CDR1 as SGDLS and CDR2 as YYNGEE. The DNA of the CDR3 is TGTGCCAGCAGCGTAGATGGCAGCCCGGCGGACACCGGGGAGCTGTTTTTT. It is translated as CASSVDGSPADTGELFF.

This clonotype has only a few counts. The chain employs TRBV29-1 and TRBJ2-4, with D possibly called TRBD1 or TRBD2 (5 bases each). V was cut by 3 bases and J by 0 bases, with 21 bases left in between. The CDR3 totals 18 residues. The V gene's germline CDR1 is SQVTM and CDR2 ANQGSEA. The CDR3 nucleotides are TGCAGCGTTGAGGACACCGTCTCGGGACGGGGAGCCAAAAACATTCAGTACTTC. Encoded protein: CSVEDTVSGRGAKNIQYF. The variable domain in full, completed from reference TRBV29-1 and TRBJ2-4, reads SAVISQKPSRDICQRGTSLTIQCQVDSQVTMMFWYRQQPGQSLTLIATANQGSEATYESGFVIDKFPISRPNLTFSTLTVSNMSPEDSSIYLCSVEDTVSGRGAKNIQYFGAGTRLSVL.

V and J are TRBV19 and TRBJ1-5; no clear D gene. Germline V CDR1 and CDR2: LNHDA, SQIVND (reference sequence). The CDR3 has 13 residues. V was shortened by 7 bases and J by 4 bases, with 11 bases between the two germline ends. The CDR3 here is CASIKGPNQPQHF. CDR3 in DNA: TGTGCCAGTATCAAGGGCCCGAATCAGCCCCAGCATTTT.

This clonotype was seen ten or more times. The chain employs TRBV2 and TRBJ2-3; D may be TRBD2 (5 bases). Germline V gene lookup returns CDR1 SNHLY and CDR2 FYNNEI. The CDR3 has 14 amino acids. V shed 10 bases and J shed 5 bases, with 19 bases lying between them. As DNA, the CDR3 is TGTGCCACCCTGGACTTCCGTGGGAAAGATACGCAGTATTTT. Encoded protein: CATLDFRGKDTQYF.

This clonotype was picked up many times. The genes are TRBV10-2 and TRBJ1-2; D is perhaps TRBD1 (5 bases). This CDR3 has 14 residues. From germline, CDR1 is WSHSY and CDR2 SAAADI. The V gene lost 6 bases and the J gene lost 3 bases, with 14 bases spanning the gap. As DNA, the CDR3 is TGCGCCAGCAGGAGCCGGGACGAGCACTATGGCTACACCTTC. This codes for CASRSRDEHYGYTF.

The rearrangement links TRBV11-2 to TRBJ2-1; D uncertain. The CDR3 length is 12 residues. Germline CDR1 reads SGHAT; CDR2 reads FQNNGV. The V and J ends lost 8 bases and 8 bases respectively, with 13 bases between them. CDR3 nucleotide sequence: TGTGCCAGCTGCCTGTTAAGGGATGAGCAGTTCTTC. Translated, it gives CASCLLRDEQFF.

This clonotype was picked up a small number of times. The V gene is TRBV7-9, the J gene TRBJ2-2, with D unresolved. Trimming removed 2 bases at V and 4 bases at J, with 17 bases between. The V gene's germline CDR1 is SEHNR and CDR2 FQNEAQ (reference sequence). This CDR3 has 17 residues. Here the CDR3 DNA reads TGTGCCAGCAGCTTAAACCTTGGCTCCAGCGTCACCGGGGAGCTGTTTTTT. It encodes CASSLNLGSSVTGELFF.

The chain uses TRBV19 and TRBJ1-1; D unresolved. Germline CDR1 reads LNHDA; CDR2 reads SQIVND (reference sequence). The CDR3 covers 17 residues. Trimming took off 3 bases at V and 6 bases at J, with 23 bases between the two ends. CDR3 protein: CASSIGRLSRQKPEAFF. The CDR3 nucleotides are TGTGCCAGTAGTATCGGGCGTCTATCGAGGCAAAAACCTGAAGCTTTCTTT.